This T cell receptor (beta chain) was obtained from a study of blood T cell repertoires in COVID-19. Looking at the study overall: The study drew acute and convalescent COVID-19 samples from the United States, Italy and Spain. T cells, B-cell-depleted T cells, or PBMCs supplied cDNA or gDNA.

Profiled with immunoSEQ multiplex PCR; TCRdb holds only in-frame clones, not every one. Here the sample spans 230,000 or so clones, around 90% being singletons. This CDR3 comprises 11 residues. V was pared by 0 bases and J by 5 bases, with 2 bases between. Germline-derived CDR1 and CDR2 are SGHDT and YYEEEE. Source material: peripheral blood. The chain recombines TRBV5-6 with TRBJ2-5; no clear D gene. The sequence was obtained from a woman in her fifties or sixties with COVID-19, enrolled during active disease. DNA for the CDR3: TGTGCCAGCAGCTTGGCGGAGACCCAGTACTTC. Its protein product is CASSLAETQYF. Supplemented by reference TRBV5-6 and TRBJ2-5, the full variable domain reads DAGVTQSPTHLIKTRGQQVTLRCSPKSGHDTVSWYQQALGQGPQFIFQYYEEEERQRGNFPDRFSGHQFPNYSSELNVNALLLGDSALYLCASSLAETQYFGPGTRLLVL.